Following are 10 T cell receptor beta chains from one sample sequenced in a study of T cell changes during pregnancy in multiple sclerosis. Clones were read by immunoSEQ multiplex PCR, and TCRdb kept only the in-frame ones, dropping some. This sample has roughly 61,000 clones, with just under 90% found just once. The material was peripheral blood, obtained in the first trimester of pregnancy. The receptors shown here come from a female donor in good health, enrolled as a control in a pregnancy study.

The genes are TRBV14 and TRBJ2-3; perhaps TRBD1 as D (7 bases). Germline CDR1 SGHDN, CDR2 FVKESK. Trimming removed 1 base at V and 7 bases at J, with 15 bases between. The CDR3 is made up of 15 amino acids. The DNA for the CDR3 is TGTGCCAGCAGCCAAGTGGTAGGAGGGGGCAATACGCAGTATTTT. As protein: CASSQVVGGGNTQYF.

This clone showed up just once. The V call is TRBV5-5, the J call TRBJ2-7, with D tentatively TRBD2 (6 bases). The CDR3 is made up of 14 amino acids. Germline V gene data show CDR1 as SGHKS and CDR2 as YYEKEE (reference sequence). The V end was cut by 4 bases, the J end by 3 bases, with 14 bases between. In DNA form, the CDR3 reads TGTGCCAGCAGCCTGGACGGGGGTTTCTACGAGCAGTACTTC. This gives the protein CASSLDGGFYEQYF.

The chain employs TRBV19 and TRBJ1-3; 7 bases agree with TRBD1. The CDR3 is made up of 13 amino acids. Germline CDR1 LNHDA, CDR2 SQIVND (reference sequence). V lost 6 bases to trimming and J lost 4 bases; unmatched junction nucleotides: 3. The CDR3 coding sequence is TGTGCCAGTAGCAGGGACAGAGGAAACACCATATATTTT. Its protein is CASSRDRGNTIYF.

The V gene is TRBV9, the J gene TRBJ2-1; 12 nucleotides align to TRBD2. V dropped 2 bases and J dropped 4; count of bases not matched to a gene: 1. The CDR3 is made up of 15 amino acids. Germline V lookup: CDR1 SGDLS, CDR2 YYNGEE. DNA for the CDR3: TGTGCCAGCAGCGTCACTAGCGGGGGGTACAATGAGCAGTTCTTC. Translation: CASSVTSGGYNEQFF.

The V and J genes are TRBV6-5 and TRBJ1-2, with TRBD1 matching 10 bases. The junction had 8 bases not matched to a gene; V was cut back by 6 bases and J by 7 bases. Germline CDR1 MNHEY, CDR2 SVGAGI. The CDR3 loop spans 14 amino acids. CDR3 region: CASSERGTGVGYTF. CDR3 sequence (DNA): TGTGCCAGCAGCGAGAGGGGGACAGGGGTTGGCTACACCTTC.

The chain couples TRBV29-1 to TRBJ2-5, with 7 bases fitting TRBD1. CDR3 length: 15 residues. Germline lookup yields CDR1 SQVTM and CDR2 ANQGSEA. V gave up 3 bases and J gave up 1 base; unmatched junction bases: 8. The CDR3 DNA sequence: TGCAGCGTTGACGGGGACAGCTTAATCCAAGAGACCCAGTACTTC. This encodes CSVDGDSLIQETQYF.

This chain links TRBV5-1 with TRBJ2-7; D may be TRBD2 (5 bases). The V end was cut by 0 bases, the J end by 6 bases, with 10 bases between. The germline V gene has CDR1 SGHRS and CDR2 YFSETQ. This CDR3 comprises 13 residues. This CDR3 reads CASSLEEVGEQYF. In DNA form, the CDR3 reads TGCGCCAGCAGCTTGGAGGAGGTCGGCGAGCAGTACTTC.

The rearrangement joins TRBV6-5 to TRBJ2-5, with 10 nucleotides matching TRBD1. V was clipped by 5 bases and J by 4 bases; unmatched bases: 1. The CDR3 contains 13 residues. CDR1 MNHEY and CDR2 SVGAGI come from the germline V gene. This CDR3 is CASSRDRGETQYF. In DNA form, the CDR3 reads TGTGCCAGCAGTAGGGACAGGGGAGAGACCCAGTACTTC.

This clone was recorded only once. The V and J genes are TRBV6-1 and TRBJ2-7, with 10 positions matching TRBD1. The CDR3 is 14 residues long. The ends lost 6 bases at V and 0 bases at J; junction bases unmatched: 2. Germline CDR1 and CDR2: MNHNS and SASEGT. In DNA, the CDR3 is TGTGCCAGCAGGGACAGGGGGAGCTCCTACGAGCAGTACTTC. This encodes CASRDRGSSYEQYF.

V gene TRBV12-5 combines with J gene TRBJ2-3, with 7 bases matching TRBD2. V dropped 0 bases and J dropped 1; count of bases not matched to a gene: 16. CDR3 length: 20 amino acids. Germline CDR1 LGHNT, CDR2 FRNRAP. CDR3 loop: CASGLVPLPGLSSGTDTQYF. The CDR3, as DNA: TGTGCTAGTGGTTTGGTACCCCTACCGGGACTATCCTCGGGCACAGATACGCAGTATTTT.